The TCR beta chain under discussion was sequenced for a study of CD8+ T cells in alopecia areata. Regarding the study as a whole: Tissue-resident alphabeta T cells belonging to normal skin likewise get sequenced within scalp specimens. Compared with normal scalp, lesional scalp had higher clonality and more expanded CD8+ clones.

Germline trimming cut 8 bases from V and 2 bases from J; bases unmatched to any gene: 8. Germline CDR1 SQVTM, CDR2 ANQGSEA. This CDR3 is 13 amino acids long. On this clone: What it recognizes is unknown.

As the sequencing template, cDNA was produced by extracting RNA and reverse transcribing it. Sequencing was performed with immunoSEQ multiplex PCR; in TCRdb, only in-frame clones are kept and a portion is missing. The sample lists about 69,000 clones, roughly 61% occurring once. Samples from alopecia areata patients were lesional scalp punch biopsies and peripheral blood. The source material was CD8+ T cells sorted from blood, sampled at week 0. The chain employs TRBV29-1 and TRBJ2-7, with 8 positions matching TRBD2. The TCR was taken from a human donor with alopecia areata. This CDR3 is CSTSGGPPYEQYF. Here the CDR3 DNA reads TGCAGCACGAGCGGGGGCCCCCCCTACGAGCAGTACTTC.